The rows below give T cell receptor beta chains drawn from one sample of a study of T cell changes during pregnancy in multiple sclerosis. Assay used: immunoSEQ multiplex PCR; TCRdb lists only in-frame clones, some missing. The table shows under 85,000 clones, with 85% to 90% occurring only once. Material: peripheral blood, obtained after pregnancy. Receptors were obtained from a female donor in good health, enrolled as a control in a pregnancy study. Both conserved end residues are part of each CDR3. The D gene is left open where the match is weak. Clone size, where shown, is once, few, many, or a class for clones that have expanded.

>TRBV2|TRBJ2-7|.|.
CASSEEGGRVAERYF
TGTGCCAGCAGTGAAGAGGGGGGGCGCGTAGCGGAGCGGTACTTC
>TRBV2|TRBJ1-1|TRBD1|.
CASSDYGTGRVNTEAFF
TGTGCCAGCAGTGACTACGGGACAGGGAGGGTGAACACTGAAGCTTTCTTT
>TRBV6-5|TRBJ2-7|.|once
CASSYGLPYEQYF
TGTGCCAGCAGTTACGGCCTCCCCTACGAGCAGTACTTC
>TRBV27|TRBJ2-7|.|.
CASSLREGAYEQYF
TGTGCCAGCAGTTTACGAGAGGGGGCCTACGAGCAGTACTTC
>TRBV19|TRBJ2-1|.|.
CASTARYNEQFF
TGTGCCAGTACGGCCAGGTACAATGAGCAGTTCTTC
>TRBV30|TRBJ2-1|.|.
CAWTGDLRAYEQFF
TGTGCCTGGACGGGGGACCTGAGGGCCTATGAGCAGTTCTTC
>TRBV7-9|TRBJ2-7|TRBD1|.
CASRRQGSSYEQYF
TGTGCCAGCAGAAGACAGGGATCCTCCTACGAGCAGTACTTC
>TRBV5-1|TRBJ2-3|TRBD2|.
CASSEAGGTTDTQYF
TGCGCCAGCAGCGAAGCGGGGGGGACCACAGATACGCAGTATTTT
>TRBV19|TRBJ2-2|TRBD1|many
CASSIFLGQGPSTGELFF
TGTGCCAGTAGTATTTTCCTGGGACAGGGCCCCAGCACCGGGGAGCTGTTTTTT
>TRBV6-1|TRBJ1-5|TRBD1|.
CASSDGTGWNQPQHF
TGTGCCAGCAGTGACGGGACAGGGTGGAATCAGCCCCAGCATTTT
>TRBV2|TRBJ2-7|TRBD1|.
CASSKDRDSLVEQYF
TGTGCCAGCAGTAAGGACAGGGACAGCCTCGTTGAGCAGTACTTC
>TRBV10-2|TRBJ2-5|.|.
CASSEGLAIYQETQYF
TGCGCCAGCAGTGAGGGTCTAGCGATTTATCAAGAGACCCAGTACTTC
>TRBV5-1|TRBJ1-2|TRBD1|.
CASSLTGGNYGYTF
TGCGCCAGCAGCTTGACAGGGGGCAACTATGGCTACACCTTC
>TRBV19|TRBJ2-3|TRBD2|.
CASSTTAGRGADTQYF
TGTGCCAGTAGTACCACCGCGGGGAGGGGCGCAGATACGCAGTATTTT
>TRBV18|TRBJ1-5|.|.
CASSPDTSNQPQHF
TGTGCCAGCTCCCCCGACACGAGCAATCAGCCCCAGCATTTT
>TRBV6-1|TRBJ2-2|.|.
CAGRLRANTGELFF
TGTGCCGGGAGGCTAAGGGCGAACACCGGGGAGCTGTTTTTT
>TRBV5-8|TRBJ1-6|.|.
CASSLNRGGSPLHF
TGTGCCAGCAGCTTGAATAGGGGTGGTTCACCCCTCCACTTT
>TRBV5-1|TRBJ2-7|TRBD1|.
CASSSPGTGVFSYEQYF
TGCGCCAGCAGCTCCCCCGGGACAGGGGTTTTCTCCTACGAGCAGTACTTC
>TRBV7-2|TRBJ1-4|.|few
CASSLELSSEKLFF
TGTGCCAGCAGCTTAGAACTGTCAAGTGAAAAACTGTTTTTT
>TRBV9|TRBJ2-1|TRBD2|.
CASSARLALEDNEQFF
TGTGCCAGCAGCGCCAGACTAGCTTTAGAAGACAATGAGCAGTTCTTC
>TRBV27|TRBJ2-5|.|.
CASSPLQAYQETQYF
TGTGCCAGCAGTCCTCTACAGGCGTACCAAGAGACCCAGTACTTC
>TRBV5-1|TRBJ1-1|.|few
CASSTGAAEAFF
TGCGCCAGCAGCACGGGAGCAGCTGAAGCTTTCTTT
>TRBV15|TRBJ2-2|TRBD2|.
CATSGGPRELFF
TGTGCCACCTCGGGGGGGCCCCGGGAGCTGTTTTTT
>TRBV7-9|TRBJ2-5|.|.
CASGLGQIQETQYF
TGTGCCAGCGGCCTTGGACAGATTCAAGAGACCCAGTACTTC
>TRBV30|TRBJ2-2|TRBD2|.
CAWGDYTGELFF
TGTGCCTGGGGGGACTATACCGGGGAGCTGTTTTTT
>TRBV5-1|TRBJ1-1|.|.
CASLRDFERGDEAFF
TGCGCCAGCCTCCGGGATTTTGAACGGGGGGATGAAGCTTTCTTT
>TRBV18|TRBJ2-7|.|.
CASSRRDLLGEQYF
TGTGCCAGCTCGCGGCGGGACTTACTGGGCGAGCAGTACTTC
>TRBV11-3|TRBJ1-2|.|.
CASSLGQGRGYGYTF
TGTGCCAGCAGCTTGGGTCAGGGGCGCGGCTATGGCTACACCTTC
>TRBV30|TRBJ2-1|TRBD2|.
CAWSVGLAGYEQFF
TGTGCCTGGAGTGTAGGACTAGCGGGATATGAGCAGTTCTTC
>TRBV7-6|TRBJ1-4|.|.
CASSLAGALEKLFF
TGTGCCAGCAGCTTAGCGGGGGCCCTTGAAAAACTGTTTTTT
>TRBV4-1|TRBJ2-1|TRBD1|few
CASSQDQGVEQFF
TGCGCCAGCAGCCAAGATCAGGGGGTTGAGCAGTTCTTC
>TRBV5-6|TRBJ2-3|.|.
CASSLTIVTDTQYF
TGTGCCAGCAGCTTGACGATAGTGACAGATACGCAGTATTTT
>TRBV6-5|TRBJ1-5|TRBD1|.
CASSRDRGQPQHF
TGTGCCAGCAGTAGGGACAGGGGCCAGCCCCAGCATTTT
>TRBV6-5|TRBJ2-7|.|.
CASSSPARLYEQYF
TGTGCCAGCAGTTCCCCGGCGAGACTCTACGAGCAGTACTTC
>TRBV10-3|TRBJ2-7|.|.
CAISERGQGGHEQYF
TGTGCCATCAGTGAGAGGGGGCAGGGGGGTCACGAGCAGTACTTC
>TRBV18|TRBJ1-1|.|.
CASSQTQPPGTEAFF
TGTGCCAGCTCCCAAACCCAACCCCCGGGCACTGAAGCTTTCTTT
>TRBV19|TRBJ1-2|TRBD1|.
CASSGPGTGLIRWSGYTF
TGTGCCAGTAGTGGCCCCGGGACAGGCCTTATTAGGTGGAGTGGCTACACCTTC
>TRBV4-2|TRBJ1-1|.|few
CASSHRQENTEAFF
TGTGCCAGCAGCCATAGACAGGAGAACACTGAAGCTTTCTTT
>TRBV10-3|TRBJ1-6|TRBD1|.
CAIRGKGQNSPLHF
TGTGCCATCAGAGGAAAGGGACAGAATTCACCCCTCCACTTT
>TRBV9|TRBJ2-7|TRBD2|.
CASSAGLAGGSYEQYF
TGTGCCAGCAGCGCGGGACTAGCGGGGGGCTCCTACGAGCAGTACTTC